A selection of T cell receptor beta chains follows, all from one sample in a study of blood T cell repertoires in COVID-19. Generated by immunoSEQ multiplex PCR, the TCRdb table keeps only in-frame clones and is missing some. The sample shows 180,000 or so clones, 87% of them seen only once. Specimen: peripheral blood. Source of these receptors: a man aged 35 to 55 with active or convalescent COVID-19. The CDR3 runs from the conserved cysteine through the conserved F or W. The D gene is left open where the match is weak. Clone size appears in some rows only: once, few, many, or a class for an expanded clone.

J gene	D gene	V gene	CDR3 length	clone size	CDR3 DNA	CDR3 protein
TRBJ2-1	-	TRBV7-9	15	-	TGTGCCAGCAGCTCCCTGGGGGGAAGGACCAATGAGCAGTTCTTC	CASSSLGGRTNEQFF
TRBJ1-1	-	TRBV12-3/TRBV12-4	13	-	TGTGCCAGCAGCATAGACAGGAACACTGAAGCTTTCTTT	CASSIDRNTEAFF
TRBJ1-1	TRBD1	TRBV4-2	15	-	TGTGCCAGCAGCCAAGTGGGACAGGGGACCACTGAAGCTTTCTTT	CASSQVGQGTTEAFF
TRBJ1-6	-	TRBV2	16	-	TGTGCCAGCCCCCCAACGCCAGGGAAAGAAGGTTCACCCCTCCACTTT	CASPPTPGKEGSPLHF
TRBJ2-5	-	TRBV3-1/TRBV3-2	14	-	TGTGCCAGCAGCCACGGGGGAGGTCAAGAGACCCAGTACTTC	CASSHGGGQETQYF
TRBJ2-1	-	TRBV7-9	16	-	TGTGCCAGCAGGACCGGACAAACCAGCTCCTACAATGAGCAGTTCTTC	CASRTGQTSSYNEQFF
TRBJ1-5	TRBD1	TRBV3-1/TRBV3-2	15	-	TGTGCCAGCACCTCAGACAGGGATCGGGATCAGCCCCAGCATTTT	CASTSDRDRDQPQHF
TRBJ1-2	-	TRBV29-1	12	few	TGCAGCGTAGGGGGTTTTAACTATGGCTACACCTTC	CSVGGFNYGYTF
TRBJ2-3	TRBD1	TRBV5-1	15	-	TGCGCCAGCAGCCCGTCCGACAGGGCCCGAGATACGCAGTATTTT	CASSPSDRARDTQYF
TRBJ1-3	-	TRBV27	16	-	TGTGCCAGCAGCCCTTTTCCAGGCTACTCTGGAAACACCATATATTTT	CASSPFPGYSGNTIYF
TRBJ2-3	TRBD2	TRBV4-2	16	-	TGTGCCAGCAGCCAAGCAGCGGGGGCAGGTACAGATACGCAGTATTTT	CASSQAAGAGTDTQYF
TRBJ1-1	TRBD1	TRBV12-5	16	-	TGTGCTAGTGGAGACCACTCCGGGACAGGGGTCACTGAAGCTTTCTTT	CASGDHSGTGVTEAFF
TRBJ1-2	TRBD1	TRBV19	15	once	TGTGCCAGTAGTATCAACAGGGGGGCACGCTATGGCTACACCTTC	CASSINRGARYGYTF
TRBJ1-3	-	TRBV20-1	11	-	TGCAGTGCTAGACAGGGAAACACCATATATTTT	CSARQGNTIYF
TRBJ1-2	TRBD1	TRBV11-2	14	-	TGTGCCAGCAGCGAGGGACAGGGGCCTTATGGCTACACCTTC	CASSEGQGPYGYTF
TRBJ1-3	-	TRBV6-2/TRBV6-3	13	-	TGTGCCAGCAGTTCTTATTCGGGAAACACCATATATTTT	CASSSYSGNTIYF
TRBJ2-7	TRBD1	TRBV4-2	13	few	TGTGCCAGCAGCCAAGATGGGACAGGGGTGGAGTACTTC	CASSQDGTGVEYF
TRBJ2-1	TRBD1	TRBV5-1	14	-	TGCGCCAGCAGCTCCCCCCCAGGGGGCAATGAGCAGTTCTTC	CASSSPPGGNEQFF
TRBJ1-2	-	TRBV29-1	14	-	TGCAGCGTTGATAGGCGGCAGGGGACCTATGGCTACACCTTC	CSVDRRQGTYGYTF
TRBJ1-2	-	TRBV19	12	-	TGTGCCAGTAGTTTTCGGAGCTATGGCTACACCTTC	CASSFRSYGYTF
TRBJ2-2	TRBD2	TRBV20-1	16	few	TGCAGTGCTAGTCGGGGACTAGCGCCTAACACCGGGGAGCTGTTTTTT	CSASRGLAPNTGELFF
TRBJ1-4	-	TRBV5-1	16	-	TGCGCCAGCAGCTTGAGGGCGGACACAGGACATGAAAAACTGTTTTTT	CASSLRADTGHEKLFF
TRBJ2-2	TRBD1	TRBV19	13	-	TGTGCCAGTAGTATAGCGACAGGGGTGGAGCTGTTTTTT	CASSIATGVELFF
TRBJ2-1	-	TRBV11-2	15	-	TGTGCCAGCAGCGTGGGGCCTCGGTCGGAAAATGAGCAGTTCTTC	CASSVGPRSENEQFF
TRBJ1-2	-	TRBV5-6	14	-	TGTGCCACCTCGGACAAGAACAAGAACTATGGCTACACCTTC	CATSDKNKNYGYTF
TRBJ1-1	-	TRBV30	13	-	TGTGCCTGGAGGCGTAGCTGGAACACTGAAGCTTTCTTT	CAWRRSWNTEAFF
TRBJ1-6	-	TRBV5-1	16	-	TGCGCCAGCAGCTTGGCCAGCGGAGGGTCGACGTCACCCCTCCACTTT	CASSLASGGSTSPLHF
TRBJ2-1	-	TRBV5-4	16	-	TGTGCCAGCAGCTTTGCGGACTTTAGCTCCTACAATGAGCAGTTCTTC	CASSFADFSSYNEQFF
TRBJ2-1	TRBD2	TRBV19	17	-	TGTGCCAGTAGTATCGGGACTAGCGGGGCCTCCTACAATGAGCAGTTCTTC	CASSIGTSGASYNEQFF
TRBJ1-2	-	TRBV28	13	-	TGTGCCAGCAGTCCAGGACAGTACTATGGCTACACCTTC	CASSPGQYYGYTF
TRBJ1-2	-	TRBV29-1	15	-	TGCAGCGTTGAAGAGCGTCAGGTACCTAACTATGGCTACACCTTC	CSVEERQVPNYGYTF
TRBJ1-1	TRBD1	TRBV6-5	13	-	TGTGCCAGCAGTTACGGGGCAGGGGGGAAAGCTTTCTTT	CASSYGAGGKAFF
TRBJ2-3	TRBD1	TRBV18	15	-	TGTGCCAGCTCAATCGGGACAGCTAGCACAGATACGCAGTATTTT	CASSIGTASTDTQYF
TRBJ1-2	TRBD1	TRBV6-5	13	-	TGTGCCAGCGAGGGACAGGGACTCTATGGCTACACCTTC	CASEGQGLYGYTF
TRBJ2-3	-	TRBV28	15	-	TGTGCCAGCAGTTTTGGGGCGGGGATCACAGATACGCAGTATTTT	CASSFGAGITDTQYF
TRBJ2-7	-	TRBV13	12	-	TGTGCCAGCAGCCCCCGTGTCGACGAGCAGTACTTC	CASSPRVDEQYF
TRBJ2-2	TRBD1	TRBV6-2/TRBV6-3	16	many	TGTGCCAGCAGTTACAAACAGGGGGCTCGGACCGGGGAGCTGTTTTTT	CASSYKQGARTGELFF
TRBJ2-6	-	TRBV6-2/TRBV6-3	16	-	TGTGCCAGCAGTTATTTAGCAGAGTCTGGGGCCAACGTCCTGACTTTC	CASSYLAESGANVLTF
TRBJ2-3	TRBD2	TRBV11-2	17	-	TGTGCCAGCAGCTTAGGAGGTGCGGGGGGGAGCACAGATACGCAGTATTTT	CASSLGGAGGSTDTQYF
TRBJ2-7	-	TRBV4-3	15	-	TGCGCCAGCAGCCAAGGGTGGGGGGATACCTACGAGCAGTACTTC	CASSQGWGDTYEQYF
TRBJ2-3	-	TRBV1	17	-	TGCACCAGCAGCCAAGTAAGGCGGGGATATCTCACAGATACGCAGTATTTT	CTSSQVRRGYLTDTQYF
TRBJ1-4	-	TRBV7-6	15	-	TGTGCCAGCAGCTTAGGTGGGCCAACTAATGAAAAACTGTTTTTT	CASSLGGPTNEKLFF
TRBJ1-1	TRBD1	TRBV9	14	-	TGTGCCAGCAGCGTAGTCACAGGGGTCACTGAAGCTTTCTTT	CASSVVTGVTEAFF
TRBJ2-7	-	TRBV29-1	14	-	TGCAGCGTCCGAGAACGTAGCGCCGCCTACGAGCAGTACTTC	CSVRERSAAYEQYF
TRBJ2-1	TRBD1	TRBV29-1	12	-	TGCAGCGTTGCCACAGGGGGAAATGAGCAGTTCTTC	CSVATGGNEQFF
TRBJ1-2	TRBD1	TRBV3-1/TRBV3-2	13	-	TGTGCCAGCAGCCGGGGGACAGTAGATGGCTACACCTTC	CASSRGTVDGYTF
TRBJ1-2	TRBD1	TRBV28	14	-	TGTGCCAGCAGTTCGGGACAGCTTCCCTATGGCTACACCTTC	CASSSGQLPYGYTF
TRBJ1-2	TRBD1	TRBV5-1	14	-	TGCGCCAGCACCACCGACAGGGCGAACTATGGCTACACCTTC	CASTTDRANYGYTF